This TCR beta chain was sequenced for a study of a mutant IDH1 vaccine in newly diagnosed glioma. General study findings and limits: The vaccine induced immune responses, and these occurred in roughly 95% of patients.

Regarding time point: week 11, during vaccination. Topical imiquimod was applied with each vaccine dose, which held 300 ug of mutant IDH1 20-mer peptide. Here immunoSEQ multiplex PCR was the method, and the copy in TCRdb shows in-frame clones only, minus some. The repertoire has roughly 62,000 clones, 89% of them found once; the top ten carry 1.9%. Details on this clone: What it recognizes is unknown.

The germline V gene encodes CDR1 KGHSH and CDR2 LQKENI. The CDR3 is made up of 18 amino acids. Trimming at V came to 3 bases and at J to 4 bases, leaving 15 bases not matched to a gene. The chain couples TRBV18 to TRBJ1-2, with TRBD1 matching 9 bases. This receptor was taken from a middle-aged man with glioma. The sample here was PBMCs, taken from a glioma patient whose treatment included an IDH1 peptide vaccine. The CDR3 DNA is TGTGCCAGCTCACCGCCGCTCAAAATCACAGGGGGCGTCTATGGCTACACCTTC. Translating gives CASSPPLKITGGVYGYTF.